The entry that follows covers one TCR beta chain sequence. Antigen specificity is unknown. The sample is drawn from a study of graft-versus-host responses after intestinal transplantation. Study background: Every recipient had anti-thymocyte globulin induction and 3 to 4 years of tacrolimus plus steroids.

This CDR3 is 14 amino acids long. Assay used: immunoSEQ multiplex PCR; TCRdb lists only in-frame clones, some missing. The sample comprises about 90,000 clones, approximately 89% of which are singletons, and 0.3% to 0.35% rests with the top ten. Findings and caveats of the study: Declines in HvG clones occurring early post-transplant were associated with peak circulating GvH clone levels. Researchers found GvH clones in recipient marrow, and some showed up first in ileum or blood.

Here the sequenced sample was unstimulated CD4+ T cells sorted from spleen or lymph node cells, taken before transplant. This receptor was taken from a human donor who was the organ donor for an intestinal transplant. The rearrangement joins TRBV21-1 to TRBJ1-2. TRBV21-1 is labeled a pseudogene. The DNA of the CDR3 is TGTGCCAGCAGCAACCCGACGGGTAACTATGGCTACACCTTC. Residues: CASSNPTGNYGYTF.